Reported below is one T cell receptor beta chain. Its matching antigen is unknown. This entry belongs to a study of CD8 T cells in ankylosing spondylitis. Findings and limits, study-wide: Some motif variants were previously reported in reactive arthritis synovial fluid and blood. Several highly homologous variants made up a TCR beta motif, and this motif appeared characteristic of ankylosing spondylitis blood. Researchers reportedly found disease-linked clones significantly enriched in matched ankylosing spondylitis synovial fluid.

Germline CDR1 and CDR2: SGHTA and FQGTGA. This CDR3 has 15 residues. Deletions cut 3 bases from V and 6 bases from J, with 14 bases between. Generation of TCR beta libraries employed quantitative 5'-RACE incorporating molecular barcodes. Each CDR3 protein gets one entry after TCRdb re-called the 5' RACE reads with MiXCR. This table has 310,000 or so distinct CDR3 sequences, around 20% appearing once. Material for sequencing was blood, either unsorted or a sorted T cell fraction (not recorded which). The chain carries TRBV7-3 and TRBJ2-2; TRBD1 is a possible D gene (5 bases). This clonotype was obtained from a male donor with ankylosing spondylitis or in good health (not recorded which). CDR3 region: CASSFTGLGPGELFF. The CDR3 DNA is TGTGCCAGCAGCTTCACAGGCTTAGGACCCGGGGAGCTGTTTTTT.